Sequencing of this T cell receptor beta chain was carried out in a study of shared clonotypes between healthy human individuals (dated by TCRdb to the early 2020s). For context, the study as a whole: The cohort included three men and a couple of women between 18 and 49 years of age. Between about 0.94 and 8.9 billion PBMCs per donor were obtained by leukapheresis. Libraries were prepared and TCR repertoires were sequenced by different laboratories using diverse techniques, in order to increase sequencing depth and limit assay-specific biases. For each donor, three plates each were used for CD4 naive and CD4 memory, two plates were used for CD8 naive, and one plate was used for CD8 memory. To estimate repertoire size and how much clonotype sharing occurs between individuals, the study deeply sequenced the blood TCR repertoires of five healthy adults. Study-wide findings and limitations: Sampling was restricted to blood, and TCR repertoires in tissues likely differ from the TCR repertoires found in blood. Incomplete sequencing was indicated by rarefaction of sorted-subset datasets, despite the large sequencing depth. Sharing across four donors was observed for about 5% of naive CD4, 3% to 3.5% of naive CD8, roughly 2.4% of memory CD4, and roughly 0.4% of memory CD8 clonotypes. Because the study included only a small number of donors, the genetic and exposure-history diversity represented was limited. Naive subsets generally had larger estimated clonotype richness than memory subsets. Pairwise subsampling indicated that sequencing depth was expected to affect the degree of clonotype sharing among donors. Compared with non-shared clonotypes, the clonotypes found in all four sorted-subset donors had higher generation probabilities.

Comment on this clone: The antigen this receptor binds is unknown. The sample holds no much larger clone one base away, and base qualities are not on file. The same CDR3 can be traced to other DNA sequences in this sample.

For the CD8 naive samples, CD45RO-negative cells were positively selected for CCR7, yielding a CD45RA+CCR7+ population from which TemRA cells were excluded. Healthy HIV-negative adults with no recently reported acute infections or vaccinations were included as donors. All donors were Caucasian adults living in Nashville, Tennessee, USA. Blood was obtained by leukapheresis, after which PBMCs were separated by Ficoll-Histopaque density gradient centrifugation and cryopreserved in liquid nitrogen vapor phase. Analytical flow cytometry was used to check the purity and quantity of every magnetically sorted T cell population. Each sorted fraction had its genomic DNA isolated and then quantified by UV absorbance on a Nanodrop 2000c. Using the deep immunoSEQ assay, multiplex PCR amplified TCR CDR3 regions from genomic DNA. Genomic DNA extracted from each cell subset was distributed evenly over all wells of several immunoSEQ 96-well plates, and each plate served as one replicate. For sorted subsets, roughly 200 ng of genomic DNA, equivalent to 30,000 or so T cell genomes, went into each replicate PCR. Purified libraries were measured with a Qubit 3.0 fluorometer, size-checked on a Bioanalyzer 2100, and measured again with the KAPA Library Quantification kit. A separate single-read 150-cycle Illumina NextSeq 550 flow cell was used to sequence each immunoSEQ 96-well plate. In the authors' own workflow: The immunoSEQ output contained only junctional sequences without quality scores, so filtering could not match that applied to full-length reads. Sequences were annotated with PyIR, a Python wrapper for IgBLAST v1.9, using IMGT germline references to assign V/J genes and CDR3. Reads were filtered out if the reads had weak V/J assignments (E-value above 1e-6), no CDR3, stop codons, out-of-frame junctions, or ambiguous translated residues. V3J clonotypes were defined as sequences sharing an identical inferred V gene, J gene, and CDR3 amino acid sequence. The percentage overlap between two repertoires was calculated by dividing the number of shared unique clonotypes by the size of the smaller repertoire. Repertoire richness was assessed with RTK rarefaction, the Chao1 estimator, and Recon v2.1 estimates of unobserved clonotypes. Generation probabilities for all TCRbeta clonotypes obtained by the gDNA method from a handful of donors were computed using OLGA. TCRdb holds this immuneACCESS table with in-frame rearrangements only. Some clones are missing; in checked studies, unresolved V genes explain under half, and the rest has no known cause. V and J calls and clone size are given by that table; D and trimming were obtained from the DNA. The sample records roughly 2.1 million clones, approximately 94% of which are singletons. In total, the top ten clones hold 1.7% of the sample.

The germline V end is reduced by 6 bases and the J end by 2 bases; junction bases left unmatched: 4. In the germline V gene (reference sequence), CDR1 corresponds to MNHEY and CDR2 to SMNVEV. Reading from cysteine to phenylalanine, the CDR3 counts 14 amino acids. Of all the DNA, just the CDR3 is kept, 42 bases in frame from base 1. The sample comprised naive CD8+ T cells from PBMCs. This specimen's cell subset or site label, interpreted: CD45RA+CCR7+. This sequence uses TRBV27 and TRBJ1-1, and 9 bases in between align with TRBD1. The receptor was derived from a man aged 18 to 35 in good health. Some clones in this sample may be carry-over from other donors' samples. The CDR3 reads CASRGTGGNTEAFF. In nucleotide form, the sequence is TGTGCCAGCAGAGGTACAGGGGGCAACACTGAAGCTTTCTTT.